This entry lists 2 T cell receptor beta chains sequenced from one sample in a study of T cells in Graves' hyperthyroidism and ophthalmopathy. TCR beta CDR3 region amplification was performed from RNA transcripts. With the HTBI primer set, the TCR CDR3 went through a first round of RT-PCR. TCRdb reprocessed the multiplex PCR reads via MiXCR and lists one record per CDR3 protein. In the table there are approximately 640,000 distinct CDR3 sequences, roughly 46% of which are singletons. The sample was peripheral blood or thyroid tissue (not recorded which). These receptors all come from an adult man with Graves' disease, either hyperthyroidism or ophthalmopathy (not recorded which).

This clonotype showed up just a few times. The CDR3 spells CASSRLDRVRSNSPLHF. The CDR3 coding sequence is TGTGCCAGCAGCCGCTTAGATCGTGTCAGAAGTAATTCACCCCTCCACTTT. The chain links TRBV7-2 to TRBJ1-6; the D is unclear. CDR3 length equals 17 residues. Germline V CDR1 and CDR2: SGHTA, FQGNSA. V lost 5 bases, J lost 6 bases, and 20 bases lay in between.

The rearrangement joins TRBV29-1 to TRBJ1-5; D is possibly TRBD1 (5 bases). The germline CDR1 and CDR2 sequences are SQVTM and ANQGSEA. The V and J ends lost 8 bases and 0 bases respectively, with 11 bases between them. This CDR3 comprises 13 residues. CDR3: CSQGTNSNQPQHF. DNA of the CDR3: TGCAGCCAAGGGACTAATAGCAATCAGCCCCAGCATTTT. Drawing the rest from reference TRBV29-1 and TRBJ1-5, the complete variable domain is SAVISQKPSRDICQRGTSLTIQCQVDSQVTMMFWYRQQPGQSLTLIATANQGSEATYESGFVIDKFPISRPNLTFSTLTVSNMSPEDSSIYLCSQGTNSNQPQHFGDGTRLSIL.